One and the same sample provided the 11 T cell receptor beta chains below, sequenced in a study of blood T cell repertoires in COVID-19. Clones were read by immunoSEQ multiplex PCR, and TCRdb kept only the in-frame ones, dropping some. There are more than 300,000 clones in the sample; 90% to 95% occur only once, and around 3.9% lies in the top ten. The sample taken for sequencing was PBMCs or T cells enriched from blood (not recorded which). The receptors originated from a woman aged 25 to 39 who had been exposed to COVID-19.

In this sample, this clone turned up a few times. This chain uses TRBV6-6 with TRBJ2-7, with D perhaps matching TRBD1 (5 bases). The CDR3 extends over 12 amino acids. With 7 bases removed from V and 3 bases from J, the gap between germline ends came to 10 bases. Germline values: CDR1 MNHNY, CDR2 SVGAGI (reference sequence). CDR3 sequence: CASKTELYEQYF. The CDR3, as DNA: TGTGCCAGCAAGACAGAGCTCTACGAGCAGTACTTC.

The genes are TRBV30 and TRBJ1-1; no definite D call. V dropped 1 base and J dropped 7 bases, with 7 bases sitting between them. Germline CDR1 is GTSNPN and CDR2 is SVGIG (reference sequence). The CDR3 sequence is 11 residues long. The CDR3 bases are TGTGCCTGGAGTGGAGTAAATGAAGCTTTCTTT. Amino acid sequence: CAWSGVNEAFF.

V usage is TRBV6-5 and J usage is TRBJ1-6, with unresolved D. Trimming stripped 4 bases from V and 7 bases from J, with 17 bases between. Germline-derived CDR1 and CDR2 are MNHEY and SVGAGI. The CDR3 totals 16 residues. The CDR3: CASSSSPPRPNSPLHF. CDR3 nucleotide sequence: TGTGCCAGCAGTTCGTCCCCCCCCAGGCCCAATTCACCCCTCCACTTT.

This chain uses TRBV4-1 with TRBJ2-3, with TRBD1 as a possible D gene (6 bases). CDR3 length: 14 residues. Germline values: CDR1 MGHRA, CDR2 YSYEKL. The ends were cut back, 1 base at V and 4 bases at J, with 9 bases in the middle. CDR3: CASSQARGPDTQYF. The CDR3, as DNA: TGCGCCAGCAGCCAAGCCAGGGGCCCAGATACGCAGTATTTT.

A single count supports this clone. V is TRBV11-2 and J is TRBJ1-2, with 9 nucleotides matching TRBD1. Trimming at V came to 2 bases and at J to 4 bases, leaving 2 bases not matched to a gene. This CDR3 is 14 amino acids long. Germline V lookup: CDR1 SGHAT, CDR2 FQNNGV. CDR3 sequence: CASSLLGQGYGYTF. The CDR3 DNA is TGTGCCAGCAGCTTATTGGGACAGGGCTATGGCTACACCTTC.

The J gene is TRBJ1-6, the V gene TRBV7-2; 10 bases align to TRBD1. Germline trimming cut 4 bases from V and 10 bases from J; bases unmatched to any gene: 7. The germline gives CDR1 SGHTA, CDR2 FQGNSA. This CDR3 is built from 15 residues. The CDR3 DNA is TGTGCCAGCAGCTATCTAAGACAGGGGGCCTCACCCCTCCACTTT. Translated, it gives CASSYLRQGASPLHF.

The rearrangement links TRBV7-6 to TRBJ2-3, with D uncertain. The length of the CDR3 is 13 residues. Looked up from germline, CDR1 is SGHVS and CDR2 is FNYEAQ. The ends were cut back, 1 base at V and 4 bases at J, with 6 bases in the middle. CDR3 bases: TGTGCCAGCAGCTTAGTATTTCCAGATACGCAGTATTTT. This translates into CASSLVFPDTQYF.

This chain uses TRBV18 with TRBJ1-3; tentative D call: TRBD1 (5 bases). Per germline, CDR1 KGHSH and CDR2 LQKENI. There are 14 residues in the CDR3. Trimming pared 1 base from V and 2 bases from J, leaving 6 bases between. CDR3 region: CASSPQGPGNTIYF. DNA of the CDR3: TGTGCCAGCTCACCACAGGGGCCTGGAAACACCATATATTTT.

The chain couples TRBV3-1 (or the pseudogene TRBV3-2) to TRBJ2-5; possible D gene TRBD2, 6 bases. In germline, CDR1 is LGHDT, CDR2 YNNKEL (reference sequence). V was clipped by 4 bases and J by 0 bases, with 9 bases between them. CDR3 length equals 14 residues. CDR3 in DNA: TGTGCCAGCAGCCTACAGCGGGACCAAGAGACCCAGTACTTC. Protein product: CASSLQRDQETQYF.

V is TRBV5-5 and J is TRBJ2-7; possibly TRBD1 for D (6 bases). The V end lost 2 bases, the J end lost 1 base, and 13 bases lay between the germline ends. The CDR3 extends over 15 amino acids. The germline V gene encodes CDR1 SGHKS and CDR2 YYEKEE (reference sequence). CDR3 amino acids: CASSFLPTGSYEQYF. CDR3 coding DNA: TGTGCCAGCAGCTTCTTACCGACAGGATCCTACGAGCAGTACTTC.

The CDR3 nucleotides are TGCAGCGTTGTCAGGGATGGGACTAGCGGGGACAATGAGCAGTTCTTC. Translated: CSVVRDGTSGDNEQFF. The chain has TRBV29-1 and TRBJ2-1, with TRBD2 matching over 13 bases. V dropped 4 bases and J dropped 5; count of bases not matched to a gene: 8. CDR3 size: 16 residues. The germline V gene encodes CDR1 SQVTM and CDR2 ANQGSEA.